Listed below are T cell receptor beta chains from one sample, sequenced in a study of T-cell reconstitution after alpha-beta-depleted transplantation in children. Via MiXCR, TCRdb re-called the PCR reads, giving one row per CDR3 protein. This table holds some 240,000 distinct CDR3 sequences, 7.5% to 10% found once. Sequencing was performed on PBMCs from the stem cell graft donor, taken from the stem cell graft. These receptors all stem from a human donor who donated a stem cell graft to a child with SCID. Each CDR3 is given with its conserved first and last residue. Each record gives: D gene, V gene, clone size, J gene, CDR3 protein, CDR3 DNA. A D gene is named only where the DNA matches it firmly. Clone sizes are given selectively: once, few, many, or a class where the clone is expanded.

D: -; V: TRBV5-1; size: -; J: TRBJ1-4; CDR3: CASSLMGSTNEKLFF; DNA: TGCGCCAGCAGCCTGATGGGTTCAACTAATGAAAAACTGTTTTTT
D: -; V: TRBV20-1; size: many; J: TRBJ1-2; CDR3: CSAAPGGHGYTF; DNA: TGCAGTGCTGCGCCGGGGGGCCATGGCTACACCTTC
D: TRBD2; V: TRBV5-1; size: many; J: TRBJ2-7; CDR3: CASSEGSGDSYEQYF; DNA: TGCGCCAGCTCCGAAGGTAGCGGGGACTCCTACGAGCAGTACTTC
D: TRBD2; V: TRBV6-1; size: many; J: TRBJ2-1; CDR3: CASGRDSYNEQFF; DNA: TGTGCCAGCGGGAGGGACTCCTACAATGAGCAGTTCTTC
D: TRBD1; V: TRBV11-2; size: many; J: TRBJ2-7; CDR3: CASSPITGGLGNEQYF; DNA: TGTGCCAGCAGCCCCATTACAGGGGGGCTTGGGAACGAGCAGTACTTC
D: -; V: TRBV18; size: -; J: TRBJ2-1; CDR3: CASSPLQGGKIF; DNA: TGTGCCAGCTCACCACTTCAGGGTGGGAAGATCTTC
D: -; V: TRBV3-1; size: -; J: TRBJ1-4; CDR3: CASSLPTATNEKLFF; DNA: TGTGCCAGCAGCTTACCGACCGCAACTAATGAAAAACTGTTTTTT
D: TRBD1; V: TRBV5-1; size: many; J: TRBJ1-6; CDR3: CASSLRLTGGLSSDNSPLHF; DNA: TGCGCCAGCAGCCTCCGCCTCACAGGGGGCCTATCATCTGATAATTCACCCCTCCACTTT
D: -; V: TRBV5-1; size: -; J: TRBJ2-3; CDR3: CASSLQGIFYTDTQYF; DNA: TGCGCCAGCAGCTTGCAGGGAATATTTTACACAGATACGCAGTATTTT
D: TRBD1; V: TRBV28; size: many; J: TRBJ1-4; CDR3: CASSFSRTGTPEKLFF; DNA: TGTGCCAGCAGTTTCTCCCGGACAGGGACGCCTGAAAAACTGTTTTTT
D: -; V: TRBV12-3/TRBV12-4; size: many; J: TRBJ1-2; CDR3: CASSRGEYGYTF; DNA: TGTGCCAGCAGTCGGGGGGAGTATGGCTACACCTTC
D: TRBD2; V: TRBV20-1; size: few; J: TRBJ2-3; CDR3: CTPSGLAGGGGVTDTQYF; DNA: TGCACCCCCTCGGGGCTAGCGGGGGGGGGTGGGGTCACAGATACGCAGTATTTT
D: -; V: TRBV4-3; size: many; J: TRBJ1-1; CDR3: CASSQDPGDKNTEAFF; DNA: TGCGCCAGCAGCCAAGATCCCGGAGACAAGAACACTGAAGCTTTCTTT
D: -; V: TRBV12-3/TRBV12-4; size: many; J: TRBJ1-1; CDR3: CASSAREGGTEAFF; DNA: TGTGCCAGCAGTGCCAGGGAAGGGGGCACTGAAGCTTTCTTT
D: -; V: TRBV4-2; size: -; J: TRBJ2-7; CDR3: CASSPGVYCEQYF; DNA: TGTGCCAGCAGCCCCGGGGTTTACTGCGAGCAGTACTTC
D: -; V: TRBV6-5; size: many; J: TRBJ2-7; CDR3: CASSYGGGDWYEQYF; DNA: TGTGCCAGCAGTTACGGGGGCGGGGATTGGTACGAGCAGTACTTC
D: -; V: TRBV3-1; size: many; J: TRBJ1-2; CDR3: CASSQRHNNYGYTF; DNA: TGTGCCAGCAGCCAGAGACACAATAACTATGGCTACACCTTC
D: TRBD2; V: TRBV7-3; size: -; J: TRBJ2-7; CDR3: CASSLTSGQTEQYF; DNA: TGTGCCAGCAGCTTGACTAGCGGCCAAACCGAGCAGTACTTC
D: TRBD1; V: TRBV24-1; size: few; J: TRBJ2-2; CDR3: CATRGQGRNTGELFF; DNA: TGTGCCACAAGGGGACAGGGAAGAAACACCGGGGAGCTGTTTTTT
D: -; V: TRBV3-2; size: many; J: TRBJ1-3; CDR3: CASSQYNGGGGNTIYF; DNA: TGTGCCAGCAGCCAATACAATGGCGGTGGTGGAAACACCATATATTTT
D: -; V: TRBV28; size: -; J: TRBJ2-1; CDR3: CASSPYPRGVWDEQFF; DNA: TGTGCCAGCAGTCCCTACCCTAGGGGCGTCTGGGATGAGCAGTTCTTC
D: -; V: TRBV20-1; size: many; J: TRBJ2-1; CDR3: CSANKALILQAWYNEQFF; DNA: TGCAGTGCTAATAAGGCCCTCATCCTCCAGGCTTGGTACAATGAGCAGTTCTTC
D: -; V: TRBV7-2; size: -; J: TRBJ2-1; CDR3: CASSPRTGGPQYNEQFF; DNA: TGTGCCAGCAGCCCACGGACGGGGGGCCCGCAATACAATGAGCAGTTCTTC
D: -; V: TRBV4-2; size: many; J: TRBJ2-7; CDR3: CASSQDGSGEQYF; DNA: TGTGCCAGCAGCCAAGACGGTTCGGGGGAGCAGTACTTC
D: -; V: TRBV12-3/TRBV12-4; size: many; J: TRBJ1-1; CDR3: CASSAATEAFF; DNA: TGTGCCAGCAGTGCGGCGACTGAAGCTTTCTTT
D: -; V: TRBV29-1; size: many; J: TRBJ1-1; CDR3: CSVTRTDMNTEAFF; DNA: TGCAGCGTCACACGGACAGACATGAACACTGAAGCTTTCTTT